This TCR beta chain was observed in a study of T cell repertoires in cytomegalovirus infection. Study-wide context: Both a matching HLA type and CMV infection were indicated by public TCR beta signatures. Study results and limitations: Cumulative public TCR beta family frequency identified carriers of CMV plus the relevant HLA. HLA-C-restricted CMV clonotypes gave the most frequent clonotype in two of eight donors.

TCRdb called the reads again in MiXCR, with one record for every CDR3 protein. The sample contains roughly 630,000 distinct CDR3 sequences, approximately 24% of which appear only once. This clonotype appeared many times. Its antigen is unknown. Between the trimmed V and J ends, which lost 5 bases and 2 bases, there was a span of 10 bases. Germline CDR1 SGHVS, CDR2 FQNEAQ. The CDR3 covers 14 residues. The chain employs TRBV7-8 and TRBJ1-3; no clear D gene. This sequence was found in a human donor in good health (CMV status not recorded). Some clones in this sample may be carry-over from other donors' samples. What was sequenced was CD8+ T cells from PBMCs. CDR3 bases: TGTGCCAGCAGCGTAAAACAGCCTGGAAACACCATATATTTT. Translating it yields CASSVKQPGNTIYF.